This TCR beta chain was captured by sequencing in a study of blood T cells in healthy people across ages. Study at large: About one barcoded beta molecule was captured per two T cells (by template switching).

Every donor gave approximately 10 milliliters of peripheral blood. Primers used in a second PCR of roughly 6 to 12 cycles were a sample-barcoded 5' primer and a J-beta primer mix. Every cDNA molecule carried a tag from a template-switch adaptor bearing 12 random nucleotides. MiXCR, applied by TCRdb to the 5' RACE reads, yields one record per CDR3 protein. This table has around 940,000 distinct CDR3 sequences, roughly 50% appearing once. The TCR was taken from a woman aged 55-70 years in good health. The sample comprised blood.

Written as DNA, the CDR3 is TGTGCCAGCACCCTAGCGTTGGGGGCCGAAGCTTTCTTT. This sequence encodes CASTLALGAEAFF. The chain joins TRBV27 to TRBJ1-1; D possibly corresponds to TRBD1 (6 bases). The germline V gene encodes CDR1 MNHEY and CDR2 SMNVEV (reference sequence). Trimming stripped 7 bases from V and 8 bases from J, with 17 bases between. The CDR3 extends over 13 amino acids.